These T cell receptor beta chains were read from a single sample in a study of long-term antiretroviral therapy in people with HIV. Assay used: immunoSEQ multiplex PCR; TCRdb lists only in-frame clones, some missing. The sample records around 15,000 clones, approximately 81% being singletons. The specimen comprised unsorted PBMCs, sampled 0.5 years after starting antiretroviral therapy. The receptors were gathered from a woman between 40 and 50 years old with HIV. CDR3s include the opening cysteine and the closing phenylalanine or tryptophan. Each record gives: CDR3 DNA, CDR3 protein, clone size, J gene, V gene, D gene. D genes are given only for firm matches. Only some rows state a clone size, as once, few, many or a class for expanded clones.

CDR3 DNA: TGTGCCAGTAGTATAGGGCCTGGGAACTATGGCTACACCTTC
CDR3 protein: CASSIGPGNYGYTF
clone size: -
J gene: TRBJ1-2
V gene: TRBV19
D gene: -

CDR3 DNA: TGTGCCAGCAGCTTAGACCCGGGACAGGGTATTGTTGGAGCTTTCTTT
CDR3 protein: CASSLDPGQGIVGAFF
clone size: -
J gene: TRBJ1-1
V gene: TRBV7-9
D gene: TRBD1

CDR3 DNA: TGTGCCTGCCATTTTGGGACAGGGGCCAATGAGCAGTTCTTC
CDR3 protein: CACHFGTGANEQFF
clone size: -
J gene: TRBJ2-1
V gene: TRBV2
D gene: TRBD1

CDR3 DNA: TGCGCCAGCAGCCAAGATCCAGGCGTCTCCTACGAGCAGTACTTC
CDR3 protein: CASSQDPGVSYEQYF
clone size: -
J gene: TRBJ2-7
V gene: TRBV4-3
D gene: -

CDR3 DNA: TGTGCCAGCAGCTTGGCTAGGGCGAACACTGAAGCTTTCTTT
CDR3 protein: CASSLARANTEAFF
clone size: -
J gene: TRBJ1-1
V gene: TRBV5-4
D gene: -

CDR3 DNA: TGTGCCAGCAGCGTATCGGTCAGTCTCAGCACTGAAGCTTTCTTT
CDR3 protein: CASSVSVSLSTEAFF
clone size: -
J gene: TRBJ1-1
V gene: TRBV9
D gene: -

CDR3 DNA: TGTGCCAGCAGTTTGGTGGAGGGAGGCTACGAGCAGTACTTC
CDR3 protein: CASSLVEGGYEQYF
clone size: -
J gene: TRBJ2-7
V gene: TRBV28
D gene: -

CDR3 DNA: TGTGCCAGTAGTCCGCTCGGGGACAGGGGAGGAAACATTCAGTACTTC
CDR3 protein: CASSPLGDRGGNIQYF
clone size: few
J gene: TRBJ2-4
V gene: TRBV19
D gene: TRBD1

CDR3 DNA: TGTGCCAGCAGCTTAAGGGACATGAACTACGAGCAGTACTTC
CDR3 protein: CASSLRDMNYEQYF
clone size: -
J gene: TRBJ2-7
V gene: TRBV7-2
D gene: -

CDR3 DNA: TGTGCCAGTAGTTCGGGACTATACAATGAGCAGTTCTTC
CDR3 protein: CASSSGLYNEQFF
clone size: -
J gene: TRBJ2-1
V gene: TRBV19
D gene: TRBD2

CDR3 DNA: TGTGCCTCCGGGGGGGCCGGGGAGCTGTTTTTT
CDR3 protein: CASGGAGELFF
clone size: -
J gene: TRBJ2-2
V gene: TRBV10-3
D gene: TRBD2

CDR3 DNA: TGCGCCAGCAGCCAATTCGAGGAGCAGTTCTTC
CDR3 protein: CASSQFEEQFF
clone size: -
J gene: TRBJ2-1
V gene: TRBV4-1
D gene: -

CDR3 DNA: TGTGCCAGCAGTTTCACAGGGGATTTCAATGAGCAGTTCTTC
CDR3 protein: CASSFTGDFNEQFF
clone size: -
J gene: TRBJ2-1
V gene: TRBV28
D gene: TRBD1

CDR3 DNA: TGTGCCAGCAGCGTAGGGTTGGGTGAGCAGTTCTTC
CDR3 protein: CASSVGLGEQFF
clone size: few
J gene: TRBJ2-1
V gene: TRBV9
D gene: -

CDR3 DNA: TGCAGCGTTGGCGACAATGAGCAGTTCTTC
CDR3 protein: CSVGDNEQFF
clone size: -
J gene: TRBJ2-1
V gene: TRBV29-1
D gene: -

CDR3 DNA: TGCAGCGTTGAGTCGGGGAGCACAGATACGCAGTATTTT
CDR3 protein: CSVESGSTDTQYF
clone size: -
J gene: TRBJ2-3
V gene: TRBV29-1
D gene: -

CDR3 DNA: TGCGCCAGCAGCTTGGGGGAAAAACTGTTTTTT
CDR3 protein: CASSLGEKLFF
clone size: -
J gene: TRBJ1-4
V gene: TRBV5-1
D gene: -